What follows are 22 T cell receptor beta chains derived from one specimen sequenced in a study of blood T cell repertoires in COVID-19. TCRdb's table, derived via immunoSEQ multiplex PCR, lists solely in-frame clones and lacks some. The data hold about 220,000 clones, with more than 65% observed a single time. Sequencing used peripheral blood. The receptor source for this set is a man aged 40-49 years who had recovered from COVID-19.

This chain joins TRBV7-9 and TRBJ2-7, with D possibly TRBD1 on 6 matching bases. Per the germline V gene, CDR1 is SEHNR and CDR2 is FQNEAQ (reference sequence). Trimming left V 8 bases short and J 5 bases short, with 16 bases between. The CDR3 has 13 residues. CDR3 sequence reads: CASRIGRGDEQYF. The CDR3 region has the DNA TGTGCCAGCCGAATAGGCAGGGGTGACGAGCAGTACTTC.

This chain uses TRBV5-1 with TRBJ2-3; TRBD2 matches 11 bases. The CDR3 runs to 15 residues. The germline gives CDR1 SGHRS, CDR2 YFSETQ. The trim removed 3 bases at V and 5 bases at J, leaving 5 bases unmatched. For the CDR3, the DNA is TGCGCCAGCAGCTCGGGACTAGCGGCAGGAGATACGCAGTATTTT. Protein: CASSSGLAAGDTQYF.

The chain has TRBV7-9 and TRBJ1-3; D is perhaps TRBD1 (6 bases). V was shortened by 6 bases and J by 1 base, with 10 bases between the two germline ends. The length of the CDR3 is 14 residues. The germline gives CDR1 SEHNR, CDR2 FQNEAQ (reference sequence). This CDR3 reads CASSPQGSGNTIYF. The CDR3 coding sequence is TGTGCCAGCAGTCCACAGGGTTCTGGAAACACCATATATTTT.

The chain carries TRBV18 and TRBJ2-1; 9 nucleotides align to TRBD2. CDR1 and CDR2 from the germline V gene are KGHSH and LQKENI. This CDR3 has 16 amino acids. The trim removed 0 bases at V and 6 bases at J, leaving 6 bases unmatched. The CDR3, as DNA: TGTGCCAGCTCACCACCGTCCAGGACTAGCGTCAATGAGCAGTTCTTC. Translated, it gives CASSPPSRTSVNEQFF.

The chain uses TRBV4-3 and TRBJ2-1, with TRBD2 identical over 11 bases. The germline gives CDR1 LGHNA, CDR2 YSLEER. The CDR3 is made up of 17 amino acids. V was pared by 0 bases and J by 3 bases, with 4 bases of the junction left unmatched. This CDR3 is CASSQDRLAGSYNEQFF. CDR3 nucleotide sequence: TGCGCCAGCAGCCAAGACCGACTAGCGGGAAGCTACAATGAGCAGTTCTTC.

This clone has a single count. The J gene is TRBJ1-1, the V gene TRBV18; 7 positions agree with TRBD1. This CDR3 comprises 14 residues. The V segment lost 6 bases and the J segment 3 bases; nucleotides outside the gene matches: 7. Germline V gene lookup returns CDR1 KGHSH and CDR2 LQKENI. The DNA for the CDR3 is TGTGCCAGCTCCCCGACAGGGCGGGACACTGAAGCTTTCTTT. Encoded protein: CASSPTGRDTEAFF. Full variable domain (rest looked up from reference TRBV18 and TRBJ1-1): NAGVMQNPRHLVRRRGQEARLRCSPMKGHSHVYWYRQLPEEGLKFMVYLQKENIIDESGMPKERFSAEFPKEGPSILRIQQVVRGDSAAYFCASSPTGRDTEAFFGQGTRLTVV.

This sequence joins TRBV25-1 and TRBJ1-2; D is possibly TRBD1 (6 bases). Germline assignment: CDR1 MGHDK and CDR2 SYGVNS. The CDR3 is made up of 14 amino acids. V lost 1 base, J lost 8 bases, and 14 bases lay in between. The chain's CDR3 is CASSESPDSRGYTF. Written as DNA, the CDR3 is TGTGCCAGCAGTGAATCCCCGGACAGCCGGGGCTACACCTTC.

The chain combines TRBV29-1 with TRBJ2-5; 10 bases align to TRBD1. J lost 2 bases, V lost 4 bases, and 10 bases had no gene match. CDR1 is SQVTM and CDR2 is ANQGSEA in the germline V gene. The CDR3 extends over 16 amino acids. CDR3 nucleotides: TGCAGCGTTGGGCCCTCAGGACAGGGGGAACAAGAGACCCAGTACTTC. Encoded protein: CSVGPSGQGEQETQYF.

The sample holds a few counts of this clone. The DNA of the CDR3 is TGTGCCAGCAGCCCCAACCGGGGGTATTCACCCCTCCACTTT. It translates to CASSPNRGYSPLHF. The rearrangement uses TRBV14 and TRBJ1-6; the D gene is possibly TRBD1 (5 bases). The V gene lost 4 bases and the J gene lost 8 bases, with 12 bases spanning the gap. The germline gives CDR1 SGHDN, CDR2 FVKESK. The CDR3 is 14 residues long.

The chain employs TRBV5-1 and TRBJ1-6; D gene unclear. The CDR3 totals 14 residues. The V and J ends lost 2 bases and 8 bases respectively, with 11 bases between them. Germline lookup yields CDR1 SGHRS and CDR2 YFSETQ. The CDR3 protein is CASSFGQRDSPLHF. CDR3 DNA sequence: TGCGCCAGCAGCTTCGGCCAGAGGGATTCACCCCTCCACTTT.

This clone has only a few counts. The chain links TRBV11-3 to TRBJ2-3; 8 bases match TRBD2. CDR1 is SGHNT, CDR2 YENEEA, per germline. This CDR3 is built from 17 residues. The V gene end was trimmed by 5 bases and the J gene end by 3 bases; junction bases not matched to a gene: 13. This CDR3 is CASSQYISGAKTDTQYF. The CDR3, as DNA: TGTGCCAGCAGCCAATATATTAGCGGGGCAAAGACAGATACGCAGTATTTT.

The rearrangement joins TRBV19 to TRBJ2-1; a possible D gene is TRBD2 (7 bases). The germline V gene encodes CDR1 LNHDA and CDR2 SQIVND (reference sequence). The CDR3 loop spans 14 amino acids. Trimming shortened V by 7 bases and J by 9 bases, and 19 bases separated the two germline ends. The DNA for the CDR3 is TGTGCCAGTAAATTGGGGGGGCTCCTTTCTGAGCAGTTCTTC. It is translated as CASKLGGLLSEQFF.

This clone came up once. V is TRBV12-3 or TRBV12-4 and J is TRBJ1-2, with D unclear. The CDR3 runs 9 residues. Trimming took 3 bases from V and 12 from J, leaving 5 bases between them. CDR3 bases: TGTGCCAGCAGTTTCCCTCACACCTTC. It translates to CASSFPHTF.

The V and J genes are TRBV6-5 and TRBJ1-1; 9 bases match TRBD1. Trimming removed 7 bases from V and 1 base from J; junction bases left unmatched: 4. This CDR3 has 14 residues. CDR1 MNHEY and CDR2 SVGAGI come from the germline V gene. The CDR3 reads CASTLQGANTEAFF. The DNA for the CDR3 is TGTGCCAGCACCCTACAGGGGGCGAACACTGAAGCTTTCTTT.

The chain couples TRBV12-5 to TRBJ1-4; D is perhaps TRBD1 (5 bases). Germline CDR1 reads LGHNT; CDR2 reads FRNRAP. The CDR3 consists of 16 residues. Trimming pared 5 bases from V and 4 bases from J, leaving 17 bases between. Written as DNA, the CDR3 is TGTGCTAGTGGTCCCGGTGGGGGGAGGTTTAATGAAAAACTGTTTTTT. Translated, it gives CASGPGGGRFNEKLFF.

V gene TRBV27 combines with J gene TRBJ2-3; 8 bases are shared with TRBD1. Losses at the gene ends were 5 bases for V and 2 bases for J; bases not matched to a gene: 6. Germline V CDR1 and CDR2: MNHEY, SMNVEV (reference sequence). The CDR3 contains 15 residues. In DNA, the CDR3 is TGTGCCAGCAGTGAGGACAGGGTGGTCACAGATACGCAGTATTTT. Translated, it gives CASSEDRVVTDTQYF.

A remark on this clone: Since a much larger clone is just one base distant, this may be a read error. V usage is TRBV11-3 and J usage is TRBJ2-7; no clear D gene. The CDR3 is 13 residues long. In germline, CDR1 is SGHNT, CDR2 YENEEA. V shed 0 bases and J shed 2 bases, with 5 bases lying between them. CDR3 protein: CASSLDQAYEQYF. CDR3 DNA: TGTGCCAGCAGCTTAGATCAGGCCTACGAGCAGTACTTC.

The chain joins TRBV7-8 to TRBJ2-1; D might be TRBD2 (6 bases). The CDR3 loop spans 14 amino acids. Germline assignment: CDR1 SGHVS and CDR2 FQNEAQ. The V end was cut by 0 bases, the J end by 6 bases, with 9 bases between. This CDR3 is CASSLAGGINEQFF. In DNA form, the CDR3 reads TGTGCCAGCAGCTTAGCGGGGGGAATCAATGAGCAGTTCTTC.

This rearrangement joins TRBV19 to TRBJ1-6; 7 bases are a match to TRBD1. The CDR3 consists of 14 residues. Trimming took 9 bases from V and 9 from J; bases not matched to a gene: 11. Germline values: CDR1 LNHDA, CDR2 SQIVND (reference sequence). CDR3 in amino acids: CASHFRDSRSPLHF. CDR3 in DNA: TGTGCCAGCCATTTCCGGGACAGTCGTTCACCCCTCCACTTT.

The chain employs TRBV11-3 and TRBJ2-1; tentative D call: TRBD2 (6 bases). Trimming took off 2 bases at V and 0 bases at J, with 8 bases between the two ends. Germline CDR1 and CDR2: SGHNT and YENEEA. The CDR3 is 15 amino acids. CDR3 sequence reads: CASSLRGNSYNEQFF. DNA for the CDR3: TGTGCCAGCAGCTTACGCGGGAACTCCTACAATGAGCAGTTCTTC.

This chain uses TRBV6-2 or TRBV6-3 with TRBJ2-7; 11 positions match TRBD2. This CDR3 spans 16 amino acids. V was clipped by 3 bases and J by 4 bases; unmatched bases: 8. Germline CDR1 reads MNHEY; CDR2 reads SVGEGT. The CDR3 is CASSYELAGAVYEQYF. CDR3 sequence (DNA): TGTGCCAGCAGTTATGAACTAGCGGGGGCCGTGTACGAGCAGTACTTC.

The J gene is TRBJ2-2, the V gene TRBV27; tentatively, D is TRBD2 (6 bases). Germline-derived CDR1 and CDR2 are MNHEY and SMNVEV (reference sequence). V lost 7 bases, J lost 7 bases, and 13 bases lay in between. This CDR3 spans 13 amino acids. DNA for the CDR3: TGTGCCAGCAATGCGGGGCGTAACGGGGAGCTGTTTTTT. Translating gives CASNAGRNGELFF.